The following is a TCR beta chain sequence with its context. With 5 bases clipped from V and 2 bases from J, the junction kept 3 bases outside the gene matches. Germline CDR1 reads SGHNT; CDR2 reads YENEEA. This CDR3 spans 14 amino acids. This record comes from a study of radiotherapy plus CTLA-4 blockade in lung cancer. Data came from immunoSEQ multiplex PCR; TCRdb stores just in-frame clones and leaves some out. Among about 28,000 clones listed, 79% were seen once. The sequences come from peripheral blood, collected from a patient treated with radiotherapy plus ipilimumab. The sequence came from a human donor with non-small cell lung cancer that progressed on radiotherapy plus ipilimumab. The chain has TRBV11-3 and TRBJ2-1; 7 bases map to TRBD2. DNA of the CDR3: TGTGCCAGCAGCCCAAGCGGGACCTACAATGAGCAGTTCTTC. Protein: CASSPSGTYNEQFF. The variable domain in full, with the rest retrieved from reference TRBV11-3 and TRBJ2-1, is EAGVVQSPRYKIIEKKQPVAFWCNPISGHNTLYWYLQNLGQGPELLIRYENEEAVDDSQLPKDRFSAERLKGVDSTLKIQPAELGDSAVYLCASSPSGTYNEQFFGPGTRLTVL.